The sequence of this T cell receptor (beta chain) was determined in a study of T cell responses to AZD1222 COVID-19 vaccine. TCRdb's copy holds only in-frame clones and misses some; the assay was immunoSEQ multiplex PCR. The data show 77,000 or so clones, around 90% seen once. Overall study results and limits: In all cases, repertoires were sampled only after the peak T cell response. There were vaccine-associated CD4 TCRs across spike, dominant at 160-218 and 743-854.

This clone occurred once. What it binds is not known. Per the germline V gene, CDR1 is SGHDT and CDR2 is YYEEEE. Trimming cost V 5 bases and J 4 bases; bases outside gene matches: 5. The CDR3 has 14 amino acids. The source is an adult who received the AZD1222 COVID-19 vaccine. Material: peripheral blood, obtained 28 days after the second AZD1222 dose. The chain couples TRBV5-6 to TRBJ1-3; 8 bases are a match to TRBD1. The CDR3 DNA is TGTGCCAGCAGGACGACAGGGGTCGGAAACACCATATATTTT. Amino acid sequence: CASRTTGVGNTIYF.